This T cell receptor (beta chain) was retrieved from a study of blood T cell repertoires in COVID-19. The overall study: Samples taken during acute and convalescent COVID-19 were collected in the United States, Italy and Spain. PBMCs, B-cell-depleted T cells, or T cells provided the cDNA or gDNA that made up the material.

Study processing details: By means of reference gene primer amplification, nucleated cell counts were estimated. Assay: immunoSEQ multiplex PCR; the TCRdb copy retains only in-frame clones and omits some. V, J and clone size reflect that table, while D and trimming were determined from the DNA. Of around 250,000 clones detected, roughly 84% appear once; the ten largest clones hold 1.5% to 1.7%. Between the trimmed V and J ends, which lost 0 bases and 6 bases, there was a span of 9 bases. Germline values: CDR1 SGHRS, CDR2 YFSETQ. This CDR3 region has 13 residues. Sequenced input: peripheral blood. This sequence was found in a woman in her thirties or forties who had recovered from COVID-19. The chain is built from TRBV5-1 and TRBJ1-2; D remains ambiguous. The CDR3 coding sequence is TGCGCCAGCAGCTTGGACTCCCCCCATGGCTACACCTTC. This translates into CASSLDSPHGYTF.